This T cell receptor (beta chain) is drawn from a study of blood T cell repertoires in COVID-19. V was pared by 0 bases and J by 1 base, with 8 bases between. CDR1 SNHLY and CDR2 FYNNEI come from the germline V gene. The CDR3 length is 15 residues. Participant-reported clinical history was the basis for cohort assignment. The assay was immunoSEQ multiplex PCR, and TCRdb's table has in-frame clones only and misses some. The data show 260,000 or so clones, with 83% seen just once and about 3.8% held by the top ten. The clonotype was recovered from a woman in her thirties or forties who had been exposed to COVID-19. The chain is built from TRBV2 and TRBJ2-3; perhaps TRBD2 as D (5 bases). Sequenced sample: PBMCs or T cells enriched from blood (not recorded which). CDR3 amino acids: CASSEAGVGTDTQYF. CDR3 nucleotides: TGTGCCAGCAGTGAAGCGGGAGTGGGCACAGATACGCAGTATTTT.